Presented here are 20 T cell receptor beta chains from one specimen sequenced in a study of shared clonotypes between healthy human individuals. Profiled with immunoSEQ multiplex PCR; TCRdb holds only in-frame clones, not every one. The data contain around 620,000 clones, roughly 95% of them singletons. Naive CD8 isolation took CD45RO-negative cells positively selected for CCR7 and excluded terminally differentiated effector memory CD45RA+ cells. The sequenced material came from naive CD8+ T cells sorted from blood. The source is a woman aged 25 to 39 in good health.

The chain recombines TRBV5-4 with TRBJ2-1, with 10 bases aligning to TRBD2. The germline V gene has CDR1 SGHNT and CDR2 YYREEE (reference sequence). Trimming removed 2 bases from V and 5 bases from J; junction bases left unmatched: 4. The CDR3 is 15 residues long. DNA for the CDR3: TGTGCCAGCAGCTTTGCAGCGGGAGGGAACAATGAGCAGTTCTTC. It yields the protein CASSFAAGGNNEQFF.

V gene TRBV6-1 combines with J gene TRBJ1-3, with unresolved D. V lost 2 bases and J 0 bases, leaving 14 bases between the germline ends. This CDR3 contains 17 residues. Germline assignment: CDR1 MNHNS and CDR2 SASEGT. The CDR3 reads CASSENLSAFSGNTIYF. CDR3 nucleotides: TGTGCCAGCAGTGAAAATCTCAGCGCGTTCTCTGGAAACACCATATATTTT.

The V and J genes are TRBV7-9 and TRBJ1-5; possibly TRBD1 for D (5 bases). Trimming pared 4 bases from V and 6 bases from J, leaving 13 bases between. Germline CDR1 and CDR2: SEHNR and FQNEAQ (reference sequence). This CDR3 spans 14 amino acids. The CDR3 DNA reads TGTGCCAGCAGCTCAACGGACAAGTCTCAGCCCCAGCATTTT. Its protein is CASSSTDKSQPQHF.

This chain uses TRBV28 with TRBJ2-1; D is unclear. The CDR3 has 17 residues. Deletions cut 6 bases from V and 4 bases from J, with 22 bases between. The germline V gene has CDR1 MDHEN and CDR2 SYDVKM. CDR3 sequence reads: CASRETTVAWGYNEQFF. The CDR3 DNA reads TGTGCCAGCAGAGAAACTACCGTAGCTTGGGGATACAATGAGCAGTTCTTC.

In its sample, this clone was seen once. The rearrangement joins TRBV9 to TRBJ2-2; D may match TRBD1 or TRBD2 (6 bases each). The CDR3 length is 14 residues. CDR1 is SGDLS and CDR2 is YYNGEE in the germline V gene. V lost 3 bases, J lost 4 bases, and 10 bases lay in between. CDR3 DNA: TGTGCCAGCAGCGCCGGGGGCAGCACCGGGGAGCTGTTTTTT. As protein: CASSAGGSTGELFF.

The chain uses TRBV27 and TRBJ1-1, with TRBD1 matching 7 bases. The CDR3 totals 14 residues. Germline V gene sequence: CDR1 MNHEY, CDR2 SMNVEV (reference sequence). Losses at the gene ends were 7 bases for V and 1 base for J; bases not matched to a gene: 6. CDR3 bases: TGTGCCAGCACCCTGACAGGGTCGAACACTGAAGCTTTCTTT. Its translation: CASTLTGSNTEAFF.

The chain couples TRBV27 to TRBJ1-1, with D perhaps matching TRBD1 (5 bases). The CDR3 loop spans 15 amino acids. The germline V gene has CDR1 MNHEY and CDR2 SMNVEV (reference sequence). Trimming left V 2 bases short and J 6 bases short, with 16 bases between. The CDR3 bases are TGTGCCAGCAGTTTAAGTGTGGGGACCGCCTCTGAAGCTTTCTTT. Translated, it gives CASSLSVGTASEAFF.

The chain carries TRBV30 and TRBJ1-2; no clear D gene. The CDR3 totals 12 residues. Germline-derived CDR1 and CDR2 are GTSNPN and SVGIG (reference sequence). Trimming pared 2 bases from V and 4 bases from J, leaving 8 bases between. CDR3 amino acids: CAWSLEGYGYTF. CDR3 nucleotide sequence: TGTGCCTGGAGTCTTGAGGGCTATGGCTACACCTTC. Together with reference TRBV30 and TRBJ1-2, the CDR3 gives the full variable domain: SQTIHQWPATLVQPVGSPLSLECTVEGTSNPNLYWYRQAAGRGLQLLFYSVGIGQISSEVPQNLSASRPQDRQFILSSKKLLLSDSGFYLCAWSLEGYGYTFGSGTRLTVV.

This rearrangement joins TRBV2 to TRBJ2-2; D is unresolved. CDR3 length: 14 amino acids. V dropped 6 bases and J dropped 6 bases, with 14 bases sitting between them. CDR1 is SNHLY and CDR2 is FYNNEI in the germline V gene. This CDR3 reads CASSPDEYPGELFF. Written as DNA, the CDR3 is TGTGCCAGCAGCCCTGACGAGTACCCCGGGGAGCTGTTTTTT. Combining the CDR3 with reference TRBV2 and TRBJ2-2 gives the whole variable domain EPEVTQTPSHQVTQMGQEVILRCVPISNHLYFYWYRQILGQKVEFLVSFYNNEISEKSEIFDDQFSVERPDGSNFTLKIRSTKLEDSAMYFCASSPDEYPGELFFGEGSRLTVL.

The J gene is TRBJ1-2, the V gene TRBV7-2, with a weak D call TRBD1 (6 bases). Germline-derived CDR1 and CDR2 are SGHTA and FQGNSA. CDR3 length equals 15 residues. V was trimmed by 5 bases and J by 2 bases, leaving 15 bases between them. The CDR3 DNA follows: TGTGCCAGCAGCCCCGTGGTTACAGGGAACTATGGCTACACCTTC. Its protein is CASSPVVTGNYGYTF.

The chain recombines TRBV27 with TRBJ2-7, with TRBD2 matching over 11 bases. The CDR3 is 15 residues long. After removal of 5 bases from V and 0 bases from J, the junction contained 3 bases not matched to a gene. Germline assignment: CDR1 MNHEY and CDR2 SMNVEV (reference sequence). The CDR3: CASSPGLAGSYEQYF. In nucleotides, the CDR3 is TGTGCCAGCAGTCCAGGACTAGCGGGCTCCTACGAGCAGTACTTC.

The chain is built from TRBV21-1 and TRBJ2-7; TRBD2 is the table's D call, not checked against the DNA. TRBV21-1 is described as a pseudogene. This CDR3 has 15 residues. The CDR3 bases are TGTGCCAGCAGCAAAGCTTTATTAGCGGGGCTGGAGCAGTACTTC. Translation gives CASSKALLAGLEQYF.

A single count supports this clone. The chain is built from TRBV13 and TRBJ2-5, with D possibly matching TRBD2 (5 bases). From germline, CDR1 is PRHDT and CDR2 FYEKMQ (reference sequence). This CDR3 contains 15 residues. The ends were cut back, 0 bases at V and 5 bases at J, with 13 bases in the middle. The CDR3 DNA sequence: TGTGCCAGCAGCTTAGGAGCGGTGGGCGTTGAGACCCAGTACTTC. As protein: CASSLGAVGVETQYF.

This rearrangement joins TRBV27 to TRBJ1-1, with a tentative D call TRBD1 (6 bases). Germline CDR1 and CDR2: MNHEY and SMNVEV (reference sequence). The CDR3 consists of 15 residues. V was clipped by 2 bases and J by 3 bases, with 13 bases between them. In DNA form, the CDR3 reads TGTGCCAGCAGTTTAATGGGGGGCGGGCACACTGAAGCTTTCTTT. Translation: CASSLMGGGHTEAFF.

The chain couples TRBV27 to TRBJ1-1, with unresolved D. The length of the CDR3 is 12 residues. Germline CDR1 reads MNHEY; CDR2 reads SMNVEV (reference sequence). The ends were cut back, 4 bases at V and 5 bases at J, with 8 bases in the middle. This CDR3 reads CASSSLGTEAFF. For the CDR3, the DNA is TGTGCCAGCAGTTCCCTCGGGACTGAAGCTTTCTTT.

As for this clone: Other DNA sequences in this specimen translate into the identical CDR3. The gene calls are TRBV28 and TRBJ1-1; D possibly corresponds to TRBD1 (5 bases). In germline, CDR1 is MDHEN, CDR2 SYDVKM. Trimming left V 5 bases short and J 5 bases short, with 12 bases between. This CDR3 comprises 13 residues. CDR3 loop: CASSPRGNTEAFF. The CDR3, as DNA: TGTGCCAGCAGTCCCCGGGGGAATACTGAAGCTTTCTTT.

This rearrangement joins TRBV28 to TRBJ2-7; D is ambiguous. The CDR3 has 12 residues. Trimming removed 5 bases at V and 4 bases at J, with 9 bases between. CDR1 MDHEN and CDR2 SYDVKM come from the germline V gene. The CDR3: CASSKDGYEQYF. Written as DNA, the CDR3 is TGTGCCAGCAGTAAGGACGGTTACGAGCAGTACTTC.

Only one count was recorded for this clone. V gene TRBV4-1 combines with J gene TRBJ1-4; no definite D call. The CDR3 totals 15 residues. The V end lost 1 base, the J end lost 2 bases, and 8 bases lay between the germline ends. Germline V CDR1 and CDR2: MGHRA, YSYEKL. CDR3 region: CASSQGVLTNEKLFF. The CDR3 nucleotides are TGCGCCAGCAGCCAAGGAGTTCTTACTAATGAAAAACTGTTTTTT.

The chain carries TRBV7-8 and TRBJ2-1; TRBD2 matches at 14 bases. CDR1 is SGHVS, CDR2 FQNEAQ, per germline. With 5 bases clipped from V and 0 bases from J, the junction kept 9 bases outside the gene matches. The CDR3 sequence is 19 residues long. The CDR3 spells CASSPGLAGVPSSYNEQFF. The CDR3 DNA sequence: TGTGCCAGCAGCCCGGGACTAGCGGGAGTCCCGAGCTCCTACAATGAGCAGTTCTTC.

V usage is TRBV6-5 and J usage is TRBJ1-2; D is perhaps TRBD1 (6 bases). The CDR3 has 15 amino acids. V was cut by 0 bases and J by 7 bases, with 15 bases left in between. CDR1 is MNHEY and CDR2 is SVGAGI in the germline V gene. In nucleotides, the CDR3 is TGTGCCAGCAGTTACTCGAGGCAGGGGCTAGGTGGCTACACCTTC. This sequence encodes CASSYSRQGLGGYTF.